This T cell receptor beta chain originates from a study of T cells in Graves' hyperthyroidism and ophthalmopathy. Study as a whole: Peripheral blood collection took place at initial diagnosis, before any treatment.

From RNA transcripts, TCR beta CDR3 regions were amplified. First-round RT-PCR with HTBI primers amplified the TCR CDR3 region. TCRdb re-called the multiplex PCR reads through MiXCR, storing one row per CDR3 protein. This table has roughly 840,000 distinct CDR3 sequences, over 35% appearing once. Germline V lookup: CDR1 LNHDA, CDR2 SQIVND (reference sequence). The CDR3 has 12 amino acids. With 11 bases removed from V and 9 bases from J, the gap between germline ends came to 17 bases. This receptor was taken from a man younger than 35 with Graves' hyperthyroidism. The chain combines TRBV19 with TRBJ1-5, with D possibly being TRBD1 (6 bases). Sequencing was done on a sample of blood. CDR3: CAGLEGGGPQHF. The CDR3 DNA reads TGTGCCGGTCTCGAGGGGGGGGGGCCCCAGCATTTT.